The 25 T cell receptor beta chains given below trace back to one sample, sequenced in a study of blood T cell repertoires in COVID-19. Using immunoSEQ multiplex PCR, the repertoire was profiled, and TCRdb retains in-frame clones only, with some absent. The sample shows some 300,000 clones, around 88% of them seen only once. Input material: peripheral blood. These receptor sequences come from a woman aged 30 to 39 who had recovered from COVID-19.

The chain employs TRBV13 and TRBJ2-3, with 12 bases fitting TRBD2. CDR1 is PRHDT, CDR2 FYEKMQ, per germline (reference sequence). CDR3 length equals 15 residues. V shed 4 bases, J shed 4 bases, and the junction held 3 bases outside the gene matches. The DNA of the CDR3 is TGTGCCAGCAGCTCGGGACTAGCGGGTCCAGATACGCAGTATTTT. Amino acids: CASSSGLAGPDTQYF. Drawing the rest from reference TRBV13 and TRBJ2-3, the complete variable domain is AAGVIQSPRHLIKEKRETATLKCYPIPRHDTVYWYQQGPGQDPQFLISFYEKMQSDKGSIPDRFSAQQFSDYHSELNMSSLELGDSALYFCASSSGLAGPDTQYFGPGTRLTVL.

The V call is TRBV19, the J call TRBJ1-2; D is uncertain. Germline V CDR1 and CDR2: LNHDA, SQIVND (reference sequence). CDR3 length: 14 residues. V gave up 2 bases and J gave up 8 bases, with 15 bases separating them. The CDR3 DNA is TGTGCCAGTAGTATATCCGCGGCGCGTGGAGGCTACACCTTC. Amino acid sequence: CASSISAARGGYTF.

This chain links TRBV2 with TRBJ1-5; tentative D call: TRBD1 (6 bases). The CDR3 runs 15 residues. Trimming shortened V by 6 bases and J by 7 bases, and 19 bases separated the two germline ends. Germline loops: CDR1 SNHLY, CDR2 FYNNEI. The CDR3, as DNA: TGTGCCAGCAGAGGACAGATGCTTTTTGGGCAGCCCCAGCATTTT. This sequence encodes CASRGQMLFGQPQHF.

The chain couples TRBV7-3 to TRBJ2-2, with D perhaps matching TRBD1 (6 bases). V shed 4 bases and J shed 0 bases, with 9 bases lying between them. The CDR3 loop spans 15 amino acids. The germline CDR1 and CDR2 sequences are SGHTA and FQGTGA. CDR3 sequence: CASSSQGPNTGELFF. Written as DNA, the CDR3 is TGTGCCAGCAGCTCACAGGGCCCGAACACCGGGGAGCTGTTTTTT.

The V call is TRBV19, the J call TRBJ1-5; 7 nucleotides line up with TRBD1. The CDR3 contains 17 residues. The trim removed 5 bases at V and 1 base at J, leaving 11 bases unmatched. The germline V gene encodes CDR1 LNHDA and CDR2 SQIVND (reference sequence). The CDR3: CASSAPEQGSSNQPQHF. Here the CDR3 DNA reads TGTGCCAGTAGTGCCCCGGAACAGGGGAGCAGCAATCAGCCCCAGCATTTT. The variable domain in full, completed from reference TRBV19 and TRBJ1-5, reads DGGITQSPKYLFRKEGQNVTLSCEQNLNHDAMYWYRQDPGQGLRLIYYSQIVNDFQKGDIAEGYSVSREKKESFPLTVTSAQKNPTAFYLCASSAPEQGSSNQPQHFGDGTRLSIL.

The chain couples TRBV11-3 to TRBJ2-7, with 11 bases that match TRBD1. Germline V gene data show CDR1 as SGHNT and CDR2 as YENEEA. V trimming: 4 bases; J trimming: 0 bases; junction bases outside the gene matches: 5. CDR3 length: 16 amino acids. This CDR3 is CASSSGTGGYSYEQYF. CDR3 coding DNA: TGTGCCAGCAGCTCCGGGACAGGGGGGTACTCCTACGAGCAGTACTTC.

CDR3 bases: TGCGCCAGCAGCCAAGAACCCGGTCGCCCCCAGCATTTT. It specifies CASSQEPGRPQHF. The chain uses TRBV4-1 and TRBJ1-5; D call uncertain. The ends were cut back, 0 bases at V and 10 bases at J, with 10 bases in the middle. The CDR3 spans 13 residues. The germline V gene has CDR1 MGHRA and CDR2 YSYEKL.

The J gene is TRBJ2-2, the V gene TRBV2; possibly TRBD1 for D (6 bases). V was pared by 7 bases and J by 0 bases, with 15 bases between. Per germline, CDR1 SNHLY and CDR2 FYNNEI. This CDR3 contains 16 residues. The CDR3 DNA is TGTGCCAGCACCAAAGGGGCAGGGGCGAACACCGGGGAGCTGTTTTTT. Encoded protein: CASTKGAGANTGELFF.

J is TRBJ2-5 and V is TRBV9, with 12 nucleotides matching TRBD2. J gave up 4 bases and V 4 bases, and 2 bases lay outside the gene matches. Germline-derived CDR1 and CDR2 are SGDLS and YYNGEE. This CDR3 spans 14 amino acids. CDR3 protein: CASSLAGGRETQYF. As DNA, the CDR3 is TGTGCCAGCAGCCTAGCGGGGGGGCGAGAGACCCAGTACTTC.

The chain uses TRBV7-2 and TRBJ2-3, with D possibly TRBD1 on 6 matching bases. This CDR3 spans 15 amino acids. The V end lost 5 bases, the J end lost 1 base, and 13 bases lay between the germline ends. The germline V gene encodes CDR1 SGHTA and CDR2 FQGNSA. The chain's CDR3 is CASSVDRLGTDTQYF. CDR3 DNA sequence: TGTGCCAGCAGCGTCGACAGGTTGGGCACAGATACGCAGTATTTT.

As regards this clone: The sample carries other DNA sequences with the same CDR3. Written as DNA, the CDR3 is TGTGCCAGCAGCCGTGGACAGGGTAATGAAAAACTGTTTTTT. Amino acid sequence: CASSRGQGNEKLFF. The genes are TRBV7-2 and TRBJ1-4; TRBD1 aligns across 8 bases. The CDR3 runs to 14 residues. J was trimmed by 4 bases and V by 5 bases; bases with no gene match: 3. Looked up from germline, CDR1 is SGHTA and CDR2 is FQGNSA.

This rearrangement joins TRBV7-2 to TRBJ2-7, with D unclear. CDR1 is SGHTA and CDR2 is FQGNSA in the germline V gene. V was cut by 3 bases and J by 0 bases, with 6 bases left in between. The CDR3 has 13 residues. In nucleotides, the CDR3 is TGTGCCAGCAGCTTCGGTTCCTCCTACGAGCAGTACTTC. Amino acid sequence: CASSFGSSYEQYF.

This chain connects TRBV15 to TRBJ2-7, with TRBD1 matching over 10 bases. Germline lookup yields CDR1 LNHNV and CDR2 YYDKDF (reference sequence). This CDR3 is built from 16 residues. The V and J ends lost 3 bases and 7 bases, in that order; junction bases with no gene match: 12. In DNA, the CDR3 is TGTGCCACCAGCAGCAGTGACGCCGGGACAGGGGATGAGCAGTACTTC. Translating it yields CATSSSDAGTGDEQYF.

The chain couples TRBV28 to TRBJ2-7; 8 nucleotides match TRBD2. Trimming took 5 bases from V and 3 from J; bases not matched to a gene: 6. CDR3 length: 14 amino acids. Germline V lookup: CDR1 MDHEN, CDR2 SYDVKM. This CDR3 reads CASSPLGTSYEQYF. CDR3 coding DNA: TGTGCCAGCAGTCCCCTTGGGACTAGCTACGAGCAGTACTTC.

This rearrangement joins TRBV19 to TRBJ2-2, with 13 positions matching TRBD2. The CDR3 consists of 16 residues. Per germline, CDR1 LNHDA and CDR2 SQIVND (reference sequence). The trim removed 1 base at V and 5 bases at J, leaving 1 base unmatched. This CDR3 is CASSIVLAGGTGELFF. The CDR3 DNA sequence: TGTGCCAGTAGTATAGTACTAGCGGGGGGGACCGGGGAGCTGTTTTTT.

The sample holds a few counts of this clone. In the same sample, other DNA sequences code for this CDR3. The CDR3 here is CASSLWGGNQPQHF. CDR3 DNA: TGTGCCAGCAGTTTATGGGGGGGCAATCAGCCCCAGCATTTT. The chain combines TRBV27 with TRBJ1-5; D is perhaps TRBD1 (5 bases). CDR1 and CDR2 from the germline V gene are MNHEY and SMNVEV (reference sequence). The ends were cut back, 1 base at V and 2 bases at J, with 6 bases in the middle. CDR3 size: 14 residues.

The gene calls are TRBV18 and TRBJ2-7; TRBD1 might be the D (5 bases). The CDR3 spans 15 residues. From germline, CDR1 is KGHSH and CDR2 LQKENI. With 3 bases removed from V and 2 bases from J, the gap between germline ends came to 14 bases. The DNA of the CDR3 is TGTGCCAGCTCACCGGCTGAAGGGGCCCCCTACGAGCAGTACTTC. The encoded protein is CASSPAEGAPYEQYF.

The chain links TRBV6-5 to TRBJ2-3; 8 bases map to TRBD1. Germline-derived CDR1 and CDR2 are MNHEY and SVGAGI. The ends lost 0 bases at V and 1 base at J; junction bases unmatched: 3. This CDR3 spans 16 amino acids. The CDR3: CASSYSAGGGTDTQYF. In DNA, the CDR3 is TGTGCCAGCAGTTACTCTGCAGGGGGCGGCACAGATACGCAGTATTTT.

This chain connects TRBV4-2 to TRBJ1-4; 9 bases are a match to TRBD1. V gave up 4 bases and J gave up 2 bases; unmatched junction bases: 5. The CDR3 contains 16 residues. In germline, CDR1 is LGHNA, CDR2 YNFKEQ. The CDR3: CASSPQGQGTNEKLFF. DNA for the CDR3: TGTGCCAGCAGCCCCCAAGGACAGGGGACTAATGAAAAACTGTTTTTT.

The chain combines TRBV28 with TRBJ2-7; 7 bases map to TRBD1. Germline CDR1 MDHEN, CDR2 SYDVKM. CDR3 length equals 20 residues. V shed 5 bases and J 2 bases; nucleotides not matched to a gene: 24. The CDR3 bases are TGTGCCAGCAGTCAACTCATATCCGGGACAGAAAGTTTGGTCCCCTACGAGCAGTACTTC. It is translated as CASSQLISGTESLVPYEQYF.

This rearrangement joins TRBV27 to TRBJ1-1; 8 nucleotides align to TRBD1. In germline, CDR1 is MNHEY, CDR2 SMNVEV (reference sequence). The length of the CDR3 is 16 residues. Germline trimming cut 1 base from V and 4 bases from J; bases unmatched to any gene: 8. CDR3 coding DNA: TGTGCCAGCAGTTTATTCCCCAGGACAGGGCGCACTGAAGCTTTCTTT. This sequence encodes CASSLFPRTGRTEAFF.

The rearrangement uses TRBV6-5 and TRBJ1-3, with D tentatively TRBD1 (5 bases). The CDR3 has 14 amino acids. Per germline, CDR1 MNHEY and CDR2 SVGAGI. Trimming took off 7 bases at V and 0 bases at J, with 10 bases between the two ends. The CDR3 DNA sequence: TGTGCCAGCAAGGAGGGGATCTCTGGAAACACCATATATTTT. This translates into CASKEGISGNTIYF.

This chain links TRBV7-2 with TRBJ1-2, with 8 bases fitting TRBD1. Trimming removed 5 bases from V and 8 bases from J; junction bases left unmatched: 7. This CDR3 has 13 residues. Germline V gene lookup returns CDR1 SGHTA and CDR2 FQGNSA. The CDR3 sequence: CASSVQTGDGYTF. CDR3 coding DNA: TGTGCCAGCAGCGTCCAGACAGGGGACGGCTACACCTTC.

This chain uses TRBV6-5 with TRBJ2-5, with TRBD1 matching over 9 bases. Germline V CDR1 and CDR2: MNHEY, SVGAGI. CDR3 length equals 13 residues. Trimming at V came to 8 bases and at J to 5 bases, leaving 6 bases not matched to a gene. The CDR3 nucleotides are TGTGCCAGCCTACCCGGGACAGGGGAGACCCAGTACTTC. Protein: CASLPGTGETQYF.

Details on this clone: Other DNA sequences of this sample code for an identical CDR3. The chain recombines TRBV19 with TRBJ2-5; 7 bases align to TRBD1. Trimming removed 6 bases from V and 4 bases from J; junction bases left unmatched: 2. The CDR3 totals 12 residues. Germline V gene lookup returns CDR1 LNHDA and CDR2 SQIVND (reference sequence). The CDR3 sequence is CASSPGGETQYF. DNA for the CDR3: TGTGCCAGTAGCCCAGGGGGAGAGACCCAGTACTTC.